The 9 T cell receptor beta chains below all came from one sample that was sequenced in a study of blood T cell repertoires in COVID-19. Assay used: immunoSEQ multiplex PCR; TCRdb lists only in-frame clones, some missing. The sample records roughly 150,000 clones, about three quarters being singletons. The material sequenced was peripheral blood. Every receptor here comes from a man in his 70s with acute or convalescent COVID-19.

This clone was observed a few times. The chain recombines TRBV6-4 with TRBJ2-2; D remains ambiguous. CDR3 length equals 13 residues. From germline, CDR1 is MRHNA and CDR2 SNTAGT. Trimming removed 2 bases at V and 3 bases at J, with 4 bases between. For the CDR3, the DNA is TGTGCCAGCAGTGACAGAGACACCGGGGAGCTGTTTTTT. Translating gives CASSDRDTGELFF.

The chain employs TRBV28 and TRBJ2-1; 13 nucleotides match TRBD2. From germline, CDR1 is MDHEN and CDR2 SYDVKM. V was clipped by 6 bases and J by 7 bases; unmatched bases: 6. The CDR3 has 15 amino acids. CDR3: CASSLLAGGPNEQFF. Here the CDR3 DNA reads TGTGCCAGCAGCCTACTAGCGGGAGGGCCTAATGAGCAGTTCTTC.

In its sample, this clone was seen many times. V gene TRBV7-9 combines with J gene TRBJ1-2; D might be TRBD1 (6 bases). CDR3 length equals 15 residues. CDR1 and CDR2 from the germline V gene are SEHNR and FQNEAQ (reference sequence). The ends were cut back, 5 bases at V and 6 bases at J, with 19 bases in the middle. CDR3 DNA: TGTGCCAGCAGCCAAGGGGGAGGGAAGTACGATGGCTACACCTTC. Protein product: CASSQGGGKYDGYTF.

The rearrangement links TRBV4-3 to TRBJ1-2, with 10 bases matching TRBD1. CDR1 is LGHNA, CDR2 YSLEER, per germline. CDR3 length: 18 residues. The J segment lost 4 bases and the V segment lost 1 base, leaving 12 bases of the junction unmatched. The CDR3 protein is CASSQAQTPGQGIYGYTF. The CDR3 DNA sequence: TGCGCCAGCAGCCAAGCCCAGACACCGGGACAGGGGATCTATGGCTACACCTTC.

This chain joins TRBV18 and TRBJ1-1; 7 bases align to TRBD1. Looked up from germline, CDR1 is KGHSH and CDR2 is LQKENI. CDR3 length: 17 amino acids. The J segment lost 0 bases and the V segment lost 3 bases, leaving 10 bases of the junction unmatched. CDR3 bases: TGTGCCAGCTCACCCCCCGGGACAGTGGTCATGAACACTGAAGCTTTCTTT. Its translation: CASSPPGTVVMNTEAFF.

The chain recombines TRBV28 with TRBJ2-1, with D possibly matching TRBD2 (7 bases). In germline, CDR1 is MDHEN, CDR2 SYDVKM. V was pared by 7 bases and J by 8 bases, with 21 bases between. CDR3 length: 15 amino acids. For the CDR3, the DNA is TGTGCCAGCACCCTAGACCGGGGGGCGGGCGATGAGCAGTTCTTC. Amino acid sequence: CASTLDRGAGDEQFF.

This chain connects TRBV28 to TRBJ2-2; 14 bases agree with TRBD2. V shed 8 bases and J 6 bases; nucleotides not matched to a gene: 8. Germline V gene lookup returns CDR1 MDHEN and CDR2 SYDVKM. CDR3 length equals 16 residues. The chain's CDR3 is CASRPGLAGVAGELFF. The CDR3 DNA is TGTGCCAGCCGCCCGGGACTAGCGGGAGTTGCCGGGGAGCTGTTTTTT.

The J gene is TRBJ2-7, the V gene TRBV12-3 or TRBV12-4; no reliable D call. CDR3 length: 13 amino acids. V dropped 6 bases and J dropped 1 base, with 10 bases sitting between them. Here the CDR3 reads CASSQVESYEQYF. CDR3 nucleotides: TGTGCCAGCAGCCAGGTGGAATCCTACGAGCAGTACTTC.

V and J are TRBV24-1 and TRBJ1-3; TRBD1 matches 7 bases. J lost 0 bases, V lost 2 bases, and 3 bases had no gene match. Germline lookup yields CDR1 KGHDR and CDR2 SFDVKD. The CDR3 contains 16 residues. CDR3 protein: CATSDSGQPSGNTIYF. The CDR3 region has the DNA TGTGCCACCAGTGATTCGGGACAGCCCTCTGGAAACACCATATATTTT.